The present entry profiles one T cell receptor (beta chain) with its context. The antigen remains unidentified. Someone took the PBMCs out of 8.5 to 10 ml of fresh peripheral blood. Germline CDR1 is PRHDT and CDR2 is FYEKMQ (reference sequence). This CDR3 has 15 amino acids. Trimming left V 5 bases short and J 0 bases short, with 13 bases between. The data stem from a study of Graves' ophthalmopathy and Graves' hyperthyroidism. Across the whole study: Specimen type is peripheral blood, obtained at initial diagnosis before any treatment.

Overall study results and limits: With a specificity of just under 75% and a sensitivity of 60% to 71%, the model predicted ophthalmopathy progression. Blood repertoires reportedly contained most expanded thyroid clonotypes above 0.001 frequency.

The authors amplified TCR beta CDR3 regions, and they did so from RNA transcripts for repertoire sequencing. An initial RT-PCR round employing HTBI primers preceded a second-round multiplex PCR. Each CDR3 protein is one row after TCRdb ran MiXCR on the multiplex PCR reads. This table has 650,000 to 800,000 distinct CDR3 sequences, more than 40% appearing once. The clonotype was recovered from an adult man with Graves' ophthalmopathy. What was sequenced was peripheral blood. The rearrangement links TRBV13 to TRBJ1-1; no reliable D call. CDR3 in DNA: TGTGCCAGCAGCGACCCGGGAGTCCTGAACACTGAAGCTTTCTTT. It codes for CASSDPGVLNTEAFF.